This record covers a single T cell receptor (beta chain). The data were taken from a study of blood T cell repertoires in COVID-19. The overall study: Whether acute or convalescent, the COVID-19 samples came from the United States, Italy and Spain. In each case, the material was cDNA or gDNA derived from T cells, B-cell-depleted T cells, or PBMCs.

As handled by the study authors: Estimated nucleated cell counts came from reference gene primer amplification. Using immunoSEQ multiplex PCR, the repertoire was profiled, and TCRdb retains in-frame clones only, with some absent. From that table come the V and J calls and clone size; the DNA was used to work out D and trimming. The sample holds 180,000 or so clones, more than 70% seen once. This CDR3 comprises 15 residues. V was pared by 5 bases and J by 3 bases, with 7 bases of the junction left unmatched. The germline CDR1 and CDR2 sequences are SNHLY and FYNNEI. The sequence was obtained from a woman aged 60-75 years with acute or convalescent COVID-19. Source material: peripheral blood. V gene TRBV2 combines with J gene TRBJ1-1; TRBD1 agrees at 9 bases. CDR3 DNA: TGTGCCAGCAGTCGGACAGGGGACGGGTACACTGAAGCTTTCTTT. This gives the protein CASSRTGDGYTEAFF.